The clone carrying this TCR beta chain has only a few counts. These data come from a study of T cells in Graves' hyperthyroidism and ophthalmopathy. TCR beta CDR3 regions were amplified from RNA. An initial round of RT-PCR targeting the TCR CDR3 relied on the HTBI primer set. TCRdb redid the calling of the multiplex PCR reads with MiXCR, one entry per CDR3 protein. The data show around 760,000 distinct CDR3 sequences, 35% seen once. CDR3 size: 11 residues. Germline loops: CDR1 MNHEY, CDR2 SVGEGT. Trimming left V 8 bases short and J 9 bases short, with 13 bases between. Material: blood. The chain links TRBV6-2 or TRBV6-3 to TRBJ1-1; the D gene is possibly TRBD1 (5 bases). This TCR came from a woman aged 40 to 50 with Graves' hyperthyroidism. The CDR3 bases are TGTGCCAGCGGGGACGGAGGGAAAGCTTTCTTT. Its translation: CASGDGGKAFF.